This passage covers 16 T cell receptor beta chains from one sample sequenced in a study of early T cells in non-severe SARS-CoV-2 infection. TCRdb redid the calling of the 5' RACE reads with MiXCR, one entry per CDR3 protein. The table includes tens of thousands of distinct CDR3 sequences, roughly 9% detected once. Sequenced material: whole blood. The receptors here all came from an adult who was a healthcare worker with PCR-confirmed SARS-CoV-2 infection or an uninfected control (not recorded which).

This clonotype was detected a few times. This CDR3 is CASSPAPRGGTDTQYF. DNA of the CDR3: TGTGCCAGCAGTCCGGCACCGCGGGGCGGCACAGATACGCAGTATTTT. This chain connects TRBV6-5 to TRBJ2-3; tentatively, D is TRBD2 (6 bases). Trimming left V 5 bases short and J 1 base short, with 16 bases between. The CDR3 runs to 16 residues. Germline CDR1 MNHEY, CDR2 SVGAGI.

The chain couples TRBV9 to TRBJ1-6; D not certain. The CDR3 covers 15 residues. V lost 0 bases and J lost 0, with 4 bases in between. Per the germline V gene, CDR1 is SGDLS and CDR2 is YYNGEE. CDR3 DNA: TGTGCCAGCAGCGTAGAGAGCTCCTATAATTCACCCCTCCACTTT. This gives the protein CASSVESSYNSPLHF.

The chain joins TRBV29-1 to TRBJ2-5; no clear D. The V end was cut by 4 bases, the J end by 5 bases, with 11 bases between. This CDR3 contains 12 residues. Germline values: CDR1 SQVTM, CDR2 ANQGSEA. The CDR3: CSVGRDFETQYF. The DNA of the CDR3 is TGCAGCGTTGGAAGGGATTTCGAGACCCAGTACTTC.

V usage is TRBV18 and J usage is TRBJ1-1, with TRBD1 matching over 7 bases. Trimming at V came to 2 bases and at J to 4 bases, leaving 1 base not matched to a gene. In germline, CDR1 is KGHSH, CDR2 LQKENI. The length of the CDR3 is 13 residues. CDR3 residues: CASSPTGATEAFF. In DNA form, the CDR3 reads TGTGCCAGCTCACCAACAGGGGCCACTGAAGCTTTCTTT. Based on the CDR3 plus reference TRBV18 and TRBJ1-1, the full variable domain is NAGVMQNPRHLVRRRGQEARLRCSPMKGHSHVYWYRQLPEEGLKFMVYLQKENIIDESGMPKERFSAEFPKEGPSILRIQQVVRGDSAAYFCASSPTGATEAFFGQGTRLTVV.

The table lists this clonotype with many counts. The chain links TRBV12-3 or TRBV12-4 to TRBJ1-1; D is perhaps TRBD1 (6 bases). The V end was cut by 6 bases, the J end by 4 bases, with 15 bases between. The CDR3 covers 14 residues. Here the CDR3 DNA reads TGTGCCAGCAGCCTCGGGGGGCAGAGCACTGAAGCTTTCTTT. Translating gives CASSLGGQSTEAFF.

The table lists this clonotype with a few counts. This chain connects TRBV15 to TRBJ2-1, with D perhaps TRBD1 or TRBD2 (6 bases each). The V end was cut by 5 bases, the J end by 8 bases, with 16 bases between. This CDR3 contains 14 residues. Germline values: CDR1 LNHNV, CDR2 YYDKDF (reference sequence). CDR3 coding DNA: TGTGCCACCAGCCTAGGGGGGAGTAGGCATGAGCAGTTCTTC. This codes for CATSLGGSRHEQFF.

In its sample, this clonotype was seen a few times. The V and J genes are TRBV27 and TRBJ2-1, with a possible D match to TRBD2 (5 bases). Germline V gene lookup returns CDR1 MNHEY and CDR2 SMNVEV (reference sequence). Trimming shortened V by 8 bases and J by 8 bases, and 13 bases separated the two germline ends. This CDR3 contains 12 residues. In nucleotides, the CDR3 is TGTGCCAGCCGCGGGCTGCCGGATGAGCAGTTCTTC. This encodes CASRGLPDEQFF.

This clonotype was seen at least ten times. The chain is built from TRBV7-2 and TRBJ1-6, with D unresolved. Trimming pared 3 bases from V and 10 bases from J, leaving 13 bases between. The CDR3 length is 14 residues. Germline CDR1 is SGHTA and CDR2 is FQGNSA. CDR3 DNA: TGTGCCAGCAGCTTGGATCCCCAGGTATCACCCCTCCACTTT. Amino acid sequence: CASSLDPQVSPLHF.

Here the CDR3 DNA reads TGTGCCAGCAGTGTGGGGGATCCCGAAATCTTCGAGCAGTACTTC. This codes for CASSVGDPEIFEQYF. The gene calls are TRBV2 and TRBJ2-7, with D perhaps given as TRBD1 or TRBD2 (5 bases each). The germline V gene encodes CDR1 SNHLY and CDR2 FYNNEI. The CDR3 is 15 amino acids. V lost 4 bases to trimming and J lost 6 bases, with 19 bases between them.

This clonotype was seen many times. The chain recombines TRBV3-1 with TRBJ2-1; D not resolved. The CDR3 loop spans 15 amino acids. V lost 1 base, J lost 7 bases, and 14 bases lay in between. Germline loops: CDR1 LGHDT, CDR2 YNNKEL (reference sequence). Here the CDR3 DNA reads TGTGCCAGCAGCCAAGCTAGACGGGTTCGGAATGAGCAGTTCTTC. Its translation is CASSQARRVRNEQFF.

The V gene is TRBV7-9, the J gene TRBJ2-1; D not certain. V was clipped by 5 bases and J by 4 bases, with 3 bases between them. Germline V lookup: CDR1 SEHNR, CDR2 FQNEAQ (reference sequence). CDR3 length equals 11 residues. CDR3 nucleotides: TGTGCCAGCAGCGTTTACAATGAGCAGTTCTTC. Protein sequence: CASSVYNEQFF.

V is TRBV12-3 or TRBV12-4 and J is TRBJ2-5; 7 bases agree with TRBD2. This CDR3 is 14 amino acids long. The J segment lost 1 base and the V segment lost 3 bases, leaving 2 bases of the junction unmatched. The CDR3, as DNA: TGTGCCAGCAGTTTGGGGGGGGGCCAAGAGACCCAGTACTTC. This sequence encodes CASSLGGGQETQYF.

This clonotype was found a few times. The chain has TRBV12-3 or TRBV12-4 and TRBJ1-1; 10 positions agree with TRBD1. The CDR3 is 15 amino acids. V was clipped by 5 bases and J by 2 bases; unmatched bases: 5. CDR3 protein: CASSPWDRGNTEAFF. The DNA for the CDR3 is TGTGCCAGCAGTCCTTGGGACAGGGGTAACACTGAAGCTTTCTTT.

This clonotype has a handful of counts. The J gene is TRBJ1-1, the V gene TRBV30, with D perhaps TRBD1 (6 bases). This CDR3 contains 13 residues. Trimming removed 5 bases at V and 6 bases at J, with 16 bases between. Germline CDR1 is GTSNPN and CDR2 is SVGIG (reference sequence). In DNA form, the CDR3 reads TGTGCCTGGTCCTACAGGGTGGGGTCTGAAGCTTTCTTT. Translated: CAWSYRVGSEAFF.

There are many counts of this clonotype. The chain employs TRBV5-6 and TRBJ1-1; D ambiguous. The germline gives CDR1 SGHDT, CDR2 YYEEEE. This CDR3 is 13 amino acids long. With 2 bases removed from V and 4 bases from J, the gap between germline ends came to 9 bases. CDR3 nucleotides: TGTGCCAGCAGCTTCTCGAGCGGCACTGAAGCTTTCTTT. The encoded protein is CASSFSSGTEAFF. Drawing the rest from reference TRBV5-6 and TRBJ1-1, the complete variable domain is DAGVTQSPTHLIKTRGQQVTLRCSPKSGHDTVSWYQQALGQGPQFIFQYYEEEERQRGNFPDRFSGHQFPNYSSELNVNALLLGDSALYLCASSFSSGTEAFFGQGTRLTVV.

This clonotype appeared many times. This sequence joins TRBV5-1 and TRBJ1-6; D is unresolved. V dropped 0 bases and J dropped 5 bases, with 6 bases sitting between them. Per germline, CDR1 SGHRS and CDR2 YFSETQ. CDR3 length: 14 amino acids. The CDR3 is CASSLDGDNSPLHF. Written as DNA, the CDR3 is TGCGCCAGCAGCTTGGATGGGGATAATTCACCCCTCCACTTT.